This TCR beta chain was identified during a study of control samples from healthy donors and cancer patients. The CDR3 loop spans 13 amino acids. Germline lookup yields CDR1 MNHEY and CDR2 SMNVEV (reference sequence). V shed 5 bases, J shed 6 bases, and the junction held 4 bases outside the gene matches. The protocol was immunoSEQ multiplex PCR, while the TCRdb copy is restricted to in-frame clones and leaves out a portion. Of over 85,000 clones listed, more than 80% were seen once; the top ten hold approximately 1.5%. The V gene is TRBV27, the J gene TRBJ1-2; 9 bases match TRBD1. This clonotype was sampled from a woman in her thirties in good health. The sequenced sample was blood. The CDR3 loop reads CASSQDRGHGYTF. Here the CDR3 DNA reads TGTGCCAGCAGTCAGGACAGGGGTCATGGCTACACCTTC.